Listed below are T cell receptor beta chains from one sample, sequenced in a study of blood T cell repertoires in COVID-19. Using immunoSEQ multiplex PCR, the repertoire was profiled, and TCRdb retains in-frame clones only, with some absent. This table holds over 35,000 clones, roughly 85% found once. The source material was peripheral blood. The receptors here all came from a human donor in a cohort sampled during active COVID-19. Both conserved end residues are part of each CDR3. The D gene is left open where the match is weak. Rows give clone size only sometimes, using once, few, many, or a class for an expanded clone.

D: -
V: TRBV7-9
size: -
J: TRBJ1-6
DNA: TGTGCCAGCAGCTTATTACAGAACTATAATTCACCCCTCCACTTT
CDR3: CASSLLQNYNSPLHF

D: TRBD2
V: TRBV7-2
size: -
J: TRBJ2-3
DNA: TGTGCCAGCAGCTTACCGACTAGCGGGCTAAGATATACGCAGTATTTT
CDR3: CASSLPTSGLRYTQYF

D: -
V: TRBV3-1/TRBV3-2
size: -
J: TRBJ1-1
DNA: TGTGCCAGCACCCAGACTCGGAAAGCTGAAGCTTTCTTT
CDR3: CASTQTRKAEAFF

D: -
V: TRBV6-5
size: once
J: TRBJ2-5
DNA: TGTGCCAGCAGTTACTCGACTAACGGAGGGCAAGAGACCCAGTACTTC
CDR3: CASSYSTNGGQETQYF

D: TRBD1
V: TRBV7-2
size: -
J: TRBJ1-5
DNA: TGTGCCAGCAGCTTCGGACAGGGGGCTTTCCAGCCCCAGCATTTT
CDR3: CASSFGQGAFQPQHF

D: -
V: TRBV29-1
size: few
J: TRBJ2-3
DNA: TGCAGCCTGGGCTCCGAGGGCCCAGATACGCAGTATTTT
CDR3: CSLGSEGPDTQYF

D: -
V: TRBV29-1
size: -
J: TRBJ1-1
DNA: TGCAGCGTTGACCATAGCCACACTGAAGCTTTCTTT
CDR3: CSVDHSHTEAFF

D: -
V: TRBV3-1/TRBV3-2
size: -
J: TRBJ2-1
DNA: TGTGCCAGCAGCCCTCTAAGTAGAGAGCAGTTCTTC
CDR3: CASSPLSREQFF

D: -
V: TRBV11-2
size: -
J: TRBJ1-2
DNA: TGTGCCAGCAGCTTAATAGACAAGTACTATGGCTACACCTTC
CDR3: CASSLIDKYYGYTF

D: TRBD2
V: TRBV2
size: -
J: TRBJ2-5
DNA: TGTGCCAGCACCCCGGGACTAGCGGGGGGGCCGTGGGAGACCCAGTACTTC
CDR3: CASTPGLAGGPWETQYF

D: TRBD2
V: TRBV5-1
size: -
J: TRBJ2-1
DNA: TGCGCCAGCAGCTTGGATCCGGGGGGGATCAATGAGCAGTTCTTC
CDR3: CASSLDPGGINEQFF

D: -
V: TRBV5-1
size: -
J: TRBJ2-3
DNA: TGCGCCAGCAGCGTAGCGGTCCCAGATACGCAGTATTTT
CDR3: CASSVAVPDTQYF

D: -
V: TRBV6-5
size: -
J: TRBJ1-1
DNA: TGTGCCACCGGACAGATTTACACTGAAGCTTTCTTT
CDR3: CATGQIYTEAFF

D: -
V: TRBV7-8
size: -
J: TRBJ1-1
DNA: TGTGCCAGCAGCTTACAACTCATGAACACTGAAGCTTTCTTT
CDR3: CASSLQLMNTEAFF

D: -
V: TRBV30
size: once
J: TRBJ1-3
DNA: TGTGCCTGGACGGGGGTGGTCTCTGGAAACACCATATATTTT
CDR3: CAWTGVVSGNTIYF

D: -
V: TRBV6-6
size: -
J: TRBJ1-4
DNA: TGTGCCAGCAGGACGGGCGGGGGGTACGAAAAACTGTTTTTT
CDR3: CASRTGGGYEKLFF

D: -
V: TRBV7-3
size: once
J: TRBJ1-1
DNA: TGTGCCAGCAGCTCGACAGGACATCCGAATACAAACACTGAAGCTTTCTTT
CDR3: CASSSTGHPNTNTEAFF